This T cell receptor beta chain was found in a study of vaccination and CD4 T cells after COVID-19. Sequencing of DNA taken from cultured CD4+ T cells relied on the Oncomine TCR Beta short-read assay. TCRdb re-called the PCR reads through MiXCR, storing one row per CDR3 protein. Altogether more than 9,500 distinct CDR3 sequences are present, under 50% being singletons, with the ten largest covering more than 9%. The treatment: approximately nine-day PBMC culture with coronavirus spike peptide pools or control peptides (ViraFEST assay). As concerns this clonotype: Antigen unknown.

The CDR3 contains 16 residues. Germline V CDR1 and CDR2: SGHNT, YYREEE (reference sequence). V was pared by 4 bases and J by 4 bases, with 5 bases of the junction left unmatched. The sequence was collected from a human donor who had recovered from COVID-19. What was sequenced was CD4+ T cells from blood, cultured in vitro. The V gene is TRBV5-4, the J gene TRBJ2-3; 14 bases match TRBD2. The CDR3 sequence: CASSIGTSGRSDTQYF. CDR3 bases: TGTGCCAGCAGCATCGGGACTAGCGGGAGATCAGATACGCAGTATTTT.